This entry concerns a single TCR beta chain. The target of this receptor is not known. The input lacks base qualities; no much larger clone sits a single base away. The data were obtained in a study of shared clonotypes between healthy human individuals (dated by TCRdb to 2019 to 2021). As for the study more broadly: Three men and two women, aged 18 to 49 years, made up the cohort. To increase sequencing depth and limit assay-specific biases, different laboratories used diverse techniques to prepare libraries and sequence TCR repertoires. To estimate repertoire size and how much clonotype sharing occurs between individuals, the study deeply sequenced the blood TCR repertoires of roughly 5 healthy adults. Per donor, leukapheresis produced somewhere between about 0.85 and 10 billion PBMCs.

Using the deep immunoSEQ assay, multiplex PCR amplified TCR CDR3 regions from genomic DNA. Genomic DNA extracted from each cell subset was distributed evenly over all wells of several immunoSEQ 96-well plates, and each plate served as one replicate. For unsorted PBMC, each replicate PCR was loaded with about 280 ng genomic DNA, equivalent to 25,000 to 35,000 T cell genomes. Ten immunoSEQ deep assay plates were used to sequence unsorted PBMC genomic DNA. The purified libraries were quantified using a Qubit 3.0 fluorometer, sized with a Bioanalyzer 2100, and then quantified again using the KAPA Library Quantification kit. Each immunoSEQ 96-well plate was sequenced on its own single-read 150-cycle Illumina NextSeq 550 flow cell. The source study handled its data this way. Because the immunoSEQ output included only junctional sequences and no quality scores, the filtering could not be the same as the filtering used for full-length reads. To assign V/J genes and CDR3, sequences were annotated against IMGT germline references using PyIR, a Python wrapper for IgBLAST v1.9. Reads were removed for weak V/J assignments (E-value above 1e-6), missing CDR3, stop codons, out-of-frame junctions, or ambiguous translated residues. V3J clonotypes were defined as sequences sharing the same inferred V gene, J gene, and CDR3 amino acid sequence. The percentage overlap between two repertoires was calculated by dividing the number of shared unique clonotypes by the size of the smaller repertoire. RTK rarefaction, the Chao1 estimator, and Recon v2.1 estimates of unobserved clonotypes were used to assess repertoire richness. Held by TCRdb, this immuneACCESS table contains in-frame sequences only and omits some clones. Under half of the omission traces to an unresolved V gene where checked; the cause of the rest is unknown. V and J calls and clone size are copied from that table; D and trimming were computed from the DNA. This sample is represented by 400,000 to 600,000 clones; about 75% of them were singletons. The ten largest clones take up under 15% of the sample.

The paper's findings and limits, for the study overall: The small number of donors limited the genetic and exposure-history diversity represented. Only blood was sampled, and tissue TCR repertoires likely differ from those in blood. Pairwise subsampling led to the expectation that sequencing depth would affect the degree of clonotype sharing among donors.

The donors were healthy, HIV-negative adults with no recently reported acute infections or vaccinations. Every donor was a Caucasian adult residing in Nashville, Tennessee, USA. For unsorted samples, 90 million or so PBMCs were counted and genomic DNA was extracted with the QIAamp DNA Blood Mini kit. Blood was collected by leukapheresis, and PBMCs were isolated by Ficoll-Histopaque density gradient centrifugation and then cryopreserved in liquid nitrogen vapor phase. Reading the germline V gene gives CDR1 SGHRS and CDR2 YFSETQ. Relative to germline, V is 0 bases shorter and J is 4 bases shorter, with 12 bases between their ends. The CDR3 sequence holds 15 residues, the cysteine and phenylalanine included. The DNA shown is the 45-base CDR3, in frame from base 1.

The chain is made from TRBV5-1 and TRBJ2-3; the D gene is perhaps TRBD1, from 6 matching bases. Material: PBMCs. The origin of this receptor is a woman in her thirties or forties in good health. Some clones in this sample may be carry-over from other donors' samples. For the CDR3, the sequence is CASSLEGRGSDTQYF. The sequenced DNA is TGCGCCAGCAGCTTGGAGGGCAGGGGTTCAGATACGCAGTATTTT.